This T cell receptor (beta chain) appears in the sequencing data of a study of cytomegalovirus exposure and HLA in healthy donors. Study-wide background: An early data release held approximately 80 million unique TCRs from HLA-typed donors. Notes on the study in general: An analysis that was carried out later associated 17,000 or so TCR beta sequences with HLA alleles at 0.05 false discovery rate. In a later analysis, common viral pathogens appeared linked to several of the most significant clusters. Immune exposure information comprised only CMV serostatus.

The germline gives CDR1 MNHNS, CDR2 SASEGT. V was clipped by 8 bases and J by 3 bases, with 7 bases between them. CDR3 length: 11 amino acids. Regarding this clone: What it binds is unknown.

The PCR contained 60 Vbeta and 13 Jbeta primers. Profiling relied on immunoSEQ multiplex PCR, and the TCRdb table lists in-frame clones only, not all of them. The repertoire holds more than 95,000 clones, roughly 80% seen once, with 4% in the top ten. Sequencing was done on a sample of PBMCs. This receptor was obtained from a man in his forties or fifties in good health and CMV-seropositive. The chain uses TRBV6-1 and TRBJ2-5; perhaps TRBD2 as D (6 bases). CDR3 in DNA: TGTGCCAGCGGGGGGAAAGAGACCCAGTACTTC. Translation: CASGGKETQYF.